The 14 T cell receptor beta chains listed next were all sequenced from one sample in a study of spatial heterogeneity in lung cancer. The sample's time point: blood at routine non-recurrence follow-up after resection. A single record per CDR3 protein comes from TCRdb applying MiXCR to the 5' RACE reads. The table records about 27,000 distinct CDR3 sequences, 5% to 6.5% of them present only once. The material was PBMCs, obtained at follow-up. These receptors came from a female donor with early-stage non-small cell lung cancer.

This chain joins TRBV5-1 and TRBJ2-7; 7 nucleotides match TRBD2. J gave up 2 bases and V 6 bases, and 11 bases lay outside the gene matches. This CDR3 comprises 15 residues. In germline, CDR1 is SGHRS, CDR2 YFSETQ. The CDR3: CASMVGGSSPYEQYF. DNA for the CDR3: TGCGCCAGCATGGTAGGCGGGAGTAGTCCCTACGAGCAGTACTTC.

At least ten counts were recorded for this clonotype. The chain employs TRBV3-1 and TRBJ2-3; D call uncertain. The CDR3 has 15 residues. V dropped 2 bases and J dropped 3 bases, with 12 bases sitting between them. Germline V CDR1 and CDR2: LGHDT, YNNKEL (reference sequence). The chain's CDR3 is CASSQNPRRTDTQYF. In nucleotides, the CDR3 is TGTGCCAGCAGCCAAAATCCTAGACGGACAGATACGCAGTATTTT.

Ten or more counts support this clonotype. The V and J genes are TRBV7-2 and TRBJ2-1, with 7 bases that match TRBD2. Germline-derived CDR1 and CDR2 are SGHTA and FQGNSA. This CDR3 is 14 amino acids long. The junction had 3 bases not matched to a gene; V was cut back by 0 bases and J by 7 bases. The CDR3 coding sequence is TGTGCCAGCAGCTTAGCGACGGGGGGAAATGAGCAGTTCTTC. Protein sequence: CASSLATGGNEQFF.

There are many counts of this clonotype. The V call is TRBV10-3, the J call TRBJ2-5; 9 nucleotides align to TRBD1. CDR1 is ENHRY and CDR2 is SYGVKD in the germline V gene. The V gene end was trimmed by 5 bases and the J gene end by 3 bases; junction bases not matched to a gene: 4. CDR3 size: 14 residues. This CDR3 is CAISLTGGEETQYF. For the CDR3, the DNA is TGTGCCATCAGTTTAACAGGGGGCGAAGAGACCCAGTACTTC.

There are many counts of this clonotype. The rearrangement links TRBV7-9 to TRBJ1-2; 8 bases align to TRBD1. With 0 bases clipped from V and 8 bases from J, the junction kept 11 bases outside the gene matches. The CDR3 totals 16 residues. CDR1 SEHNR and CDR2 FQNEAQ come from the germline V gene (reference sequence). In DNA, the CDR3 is TGTGCCAGCAGCTTAGCGGGGACAGGACTATACCAGGGCTACACCTTC. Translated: CASSLAGTGLYQGYTF.

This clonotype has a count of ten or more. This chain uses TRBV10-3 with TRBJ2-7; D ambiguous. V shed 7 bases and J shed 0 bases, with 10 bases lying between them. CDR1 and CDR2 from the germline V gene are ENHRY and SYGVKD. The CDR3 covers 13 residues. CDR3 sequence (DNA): TGTGCCATCAAGAAGTCTGACTCCTACGAGCAGTACTTC. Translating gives CAIKKSDSYEQYF.

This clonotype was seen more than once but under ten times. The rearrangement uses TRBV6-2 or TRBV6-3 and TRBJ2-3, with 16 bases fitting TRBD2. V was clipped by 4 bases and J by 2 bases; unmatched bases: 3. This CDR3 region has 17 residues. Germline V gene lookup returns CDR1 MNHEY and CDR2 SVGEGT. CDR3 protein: CASSLGTSGGATDTQYF. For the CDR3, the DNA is TGTGCCAGCAGTTTAGGGACTAGCGGGGGGGCCACAGATACGCAGTATTTT.

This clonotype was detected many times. The CDR3 region is CASSPIGRSGTQYF. The CDR3 nucleotides are TGTGCCAGCAGCCCGATTGGCCGGTCAGGGACCCAGTACTTC. V gene TRBV12-3 or TRBV12-4 combines with J gene TRBJ2-5; D uncertain. V was clipped by 6 bases and J by 7 bases, with 18 bases between them. The CDR3 loop spans 14 amino acids.

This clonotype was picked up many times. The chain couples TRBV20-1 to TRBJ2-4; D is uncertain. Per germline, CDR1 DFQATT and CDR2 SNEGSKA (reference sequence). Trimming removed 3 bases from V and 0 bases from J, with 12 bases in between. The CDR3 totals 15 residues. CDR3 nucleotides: TGCAGTGCTAGTGCCCTCCTCGTAGCCAAAAACATTCAGTACTTC. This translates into CSASALLVAKNIQYF.

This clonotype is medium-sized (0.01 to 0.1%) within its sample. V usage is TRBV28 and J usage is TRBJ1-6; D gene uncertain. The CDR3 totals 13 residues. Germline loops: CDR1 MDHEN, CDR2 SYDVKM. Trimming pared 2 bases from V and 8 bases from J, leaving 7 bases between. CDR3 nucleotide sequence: TGTGCCAGCAGTTTACCCCAGGATTCACCCCTCCACTTT. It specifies CASSLPQDSPLHF.

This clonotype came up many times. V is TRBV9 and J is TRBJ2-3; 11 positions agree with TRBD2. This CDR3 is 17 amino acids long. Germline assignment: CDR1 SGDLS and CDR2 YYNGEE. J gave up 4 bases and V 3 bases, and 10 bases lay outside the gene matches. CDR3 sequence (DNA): TGTGCCAGCAGCGACGGCGGTAGCGGGGGGGCCTCAGATACGCAGTATTTT. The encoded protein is CASSDGGSGGASDTQYF.

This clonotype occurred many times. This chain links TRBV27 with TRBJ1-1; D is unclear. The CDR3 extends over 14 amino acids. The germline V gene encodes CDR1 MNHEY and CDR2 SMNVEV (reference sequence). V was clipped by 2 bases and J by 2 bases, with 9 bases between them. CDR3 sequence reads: CASSLTAVNTEAFF. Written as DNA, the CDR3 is TGTGCCAGCAGTTTAACGGCAGTAAACACTGAAGCTTTCTTT.

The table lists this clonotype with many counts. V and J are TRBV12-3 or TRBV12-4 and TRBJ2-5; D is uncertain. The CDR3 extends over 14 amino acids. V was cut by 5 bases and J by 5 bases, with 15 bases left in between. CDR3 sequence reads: CASSRRGPLETQYF. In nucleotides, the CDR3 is TGTGCCAGCAGTCGTAGAGGCCCCTTGGAGACCCAGTACTTC.

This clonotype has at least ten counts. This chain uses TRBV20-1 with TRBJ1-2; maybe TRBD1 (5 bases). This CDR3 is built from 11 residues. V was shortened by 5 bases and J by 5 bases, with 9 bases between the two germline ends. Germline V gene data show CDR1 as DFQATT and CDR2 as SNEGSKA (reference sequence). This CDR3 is CSAPKGYGYTF. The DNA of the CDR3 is TGCAGTGCTCCAAAGGGGTATGGCTACACCTTC.